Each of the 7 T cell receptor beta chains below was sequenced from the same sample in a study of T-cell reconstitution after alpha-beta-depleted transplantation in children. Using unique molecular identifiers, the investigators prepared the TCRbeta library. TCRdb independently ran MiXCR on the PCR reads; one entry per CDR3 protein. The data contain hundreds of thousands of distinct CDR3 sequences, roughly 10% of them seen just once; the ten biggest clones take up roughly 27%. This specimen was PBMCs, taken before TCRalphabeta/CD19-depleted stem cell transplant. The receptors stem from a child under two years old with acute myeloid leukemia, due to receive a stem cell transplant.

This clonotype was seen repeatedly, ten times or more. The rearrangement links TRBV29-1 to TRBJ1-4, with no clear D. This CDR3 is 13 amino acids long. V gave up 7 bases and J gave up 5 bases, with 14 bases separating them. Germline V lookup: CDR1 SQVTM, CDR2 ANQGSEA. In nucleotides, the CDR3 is TGCAGCGCTGGAGGTGGGATCAATGAAAAACTGTTTTTT. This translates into CSAGGGINEKLFF.

The CDR3: CASMYASNQPQHF. The CDR3 DNA is TGTGCCAGCATGTATGCCAGCAATCAGCCCCAGCATTTT. The chain has TRBV2 and TRBJ1-5; D is unclear. V shed 7 bases and J shed 1 base, with 8 bases lying between them. Germline values: CDR1 SNHLY, CDR2 FYNNEI. This CDR3 has 13 amino acids.

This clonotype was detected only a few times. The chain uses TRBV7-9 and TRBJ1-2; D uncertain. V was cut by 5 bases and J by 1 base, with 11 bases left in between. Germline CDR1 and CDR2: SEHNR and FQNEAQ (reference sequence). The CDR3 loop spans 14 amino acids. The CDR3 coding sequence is TGTGCCAGCAGCGGGGATACCCTTAACTATGGCTACACCTTC. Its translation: CASSGDTLNYGYTF.

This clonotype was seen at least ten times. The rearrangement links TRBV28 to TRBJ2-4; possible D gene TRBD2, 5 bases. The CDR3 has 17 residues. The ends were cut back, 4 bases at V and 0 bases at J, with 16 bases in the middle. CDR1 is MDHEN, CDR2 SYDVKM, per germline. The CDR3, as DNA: TGTGCCAGCAGTTACCTGACTAACAACCTAGCCAAAAACATTCAGTACTTC. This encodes CASSYLTNNLAKNIQYF.

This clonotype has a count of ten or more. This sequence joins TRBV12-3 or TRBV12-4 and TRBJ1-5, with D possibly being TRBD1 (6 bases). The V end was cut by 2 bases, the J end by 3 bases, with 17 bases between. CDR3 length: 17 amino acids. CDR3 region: CASSLYRGPTSNQPQHF. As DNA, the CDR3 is TGTGCCAGCAGTTTATATCGGGGGCCTACTTCCAATCAGCCCCAGCATTTT.

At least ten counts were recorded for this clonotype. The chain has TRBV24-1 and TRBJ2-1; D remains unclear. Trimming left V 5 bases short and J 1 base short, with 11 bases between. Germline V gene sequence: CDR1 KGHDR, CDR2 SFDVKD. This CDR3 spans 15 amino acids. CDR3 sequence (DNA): TGTGCCACCAGTGCAAGCGTACTATCCTACAATGAGCAGTTCTTC. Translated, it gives CATSASVLSYNEQFF.

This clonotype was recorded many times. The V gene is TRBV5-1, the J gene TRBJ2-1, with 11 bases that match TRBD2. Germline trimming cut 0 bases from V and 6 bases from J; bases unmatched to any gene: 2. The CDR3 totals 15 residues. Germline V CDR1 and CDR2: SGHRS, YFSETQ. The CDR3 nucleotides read TGCGCCAGCAGCTTGGTACTAGCGGGAGCCAATGAGCAGTTCTTC. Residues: CASSLVLAGANEQFF.